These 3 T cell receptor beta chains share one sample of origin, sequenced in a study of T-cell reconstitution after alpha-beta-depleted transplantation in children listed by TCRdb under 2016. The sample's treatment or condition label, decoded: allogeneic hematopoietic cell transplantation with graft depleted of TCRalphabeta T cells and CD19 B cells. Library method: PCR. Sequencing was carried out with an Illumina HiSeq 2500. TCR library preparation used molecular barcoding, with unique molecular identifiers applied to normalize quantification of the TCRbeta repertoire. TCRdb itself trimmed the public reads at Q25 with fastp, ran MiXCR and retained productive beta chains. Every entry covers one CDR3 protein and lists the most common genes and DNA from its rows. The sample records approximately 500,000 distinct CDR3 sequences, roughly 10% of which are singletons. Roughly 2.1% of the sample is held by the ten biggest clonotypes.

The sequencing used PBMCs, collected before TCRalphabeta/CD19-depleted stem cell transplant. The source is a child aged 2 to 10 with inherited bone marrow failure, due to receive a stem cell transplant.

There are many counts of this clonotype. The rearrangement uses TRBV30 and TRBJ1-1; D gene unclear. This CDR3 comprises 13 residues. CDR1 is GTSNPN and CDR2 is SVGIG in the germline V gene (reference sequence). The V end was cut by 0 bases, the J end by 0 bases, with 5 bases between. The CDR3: CAWSVRVNTEAFF. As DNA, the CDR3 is TGTGCCTGGAGTGTACGGGTGAACACTGAAGCTTTCTTT. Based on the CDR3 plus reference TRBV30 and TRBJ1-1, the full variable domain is SQTIHQWPATLVQPVGSPLSLECTVEGTSNPNLYWYRQAAGRGLQLLFYSVGIGQISSEVPQNLSASRPQDRQFILSSKKLLLSDSGFYLCAWSVRVNTEAFFGQGTRLTVV.

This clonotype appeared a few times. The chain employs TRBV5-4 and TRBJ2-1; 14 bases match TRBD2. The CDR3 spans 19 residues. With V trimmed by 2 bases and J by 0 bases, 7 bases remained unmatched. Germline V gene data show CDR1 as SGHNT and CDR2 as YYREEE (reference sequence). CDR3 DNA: TGTGCCAGCAGCTTCTCGGGACTAGCGGGAGTGAGCTCCTACAATGAGCAGTTCTTC. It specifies CASSFSGLAGVSSYNEQFF.

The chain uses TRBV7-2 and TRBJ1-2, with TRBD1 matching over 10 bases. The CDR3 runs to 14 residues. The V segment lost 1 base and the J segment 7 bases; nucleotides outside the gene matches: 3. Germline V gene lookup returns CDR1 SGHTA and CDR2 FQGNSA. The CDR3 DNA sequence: TGTGCCAGCAGCTTAGATCGGACAGGGGGTGGCTACACCTTC. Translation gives CASSLDRTGGGYTF.